One sample yielded the 22 T cell receptor beta chains listed below, sequenced in a study of T-cell reconstitution after alpha-beta-depleted transplantation in children. TCRbeta library construction was performed incorporating unique molecular identifiers. TCRdb redid the calling of the PCR reads with MiXCR, one entry per CDR3 protein. The sample shows about 360,000 distinct CDR3 sequences, more than 10% of them seen only once. The sample consisted of PBMCs, taken from the stem cell graft. These receptors all stem from a human donor who donated a stem cell graft to a child with Fanconi anemia.

This clonotype has a count of ten or more. In DNA form, the CDR3 reads TGCAGCGGGGGCCAAGTCGGAGGCTATGGCTACACCTTC. It specifies CSGGQVGGYGYTF. The J gene is TRBJ1-2, the V gene TRBV29-1; tentatively, D is TRBD1 (5 bases). The CDR3 is 13 residues long. Germline V gene sequence: CDR1 SQVTM, CDR2 ANQGSEA. With 7 bases removed from V and 4 bases from J, the gap between germline ends came to 16 bases.

This clonotype was found a few times. The J gene is TRBJ2-5, the V gene TRBV5-1, with D tentatively TRBD2 (5 bases). The germline V gene encodes CDR1 SGHRS and CDR2 YFSETQ. The V end lost 5 bases, the J end lost 5 bases, and 19 bases lay between the germline ends. The CDR3 has 15 amino acids. CDR3 amino acids: CASRLTIRTGETQYF. The CDR3 region has the DNA TGCGCCAGCAGGTTGACAATAAGGACTGGTGAGACCCAGTACTTC.

This clonotype was observed many times. This chain connects TRBV12-3 or TRBV12-4 to TRBJ1-5; 9 nucleotides agree with TRBD1. The CDR3 is 15 residues long. V was pared by 4 bases and J by 12 bases, with 13 bases of the junction left unmatched. This CDR3 is CASSSTGTGYLYQHF. CDR3 bases: TGTGCCAGCAGTTCTACCGGGACAGGGTACCTCTACCAGCATTTT.

This chain connects TRBV9 to TRBJ1-5; D not certain. The germline V gene encodes CDR1 SGDLS and CDR2 YYNGEE. Between the trimmed V and J ends, which lost 1 base and 4 bases, there was a span of 6 bases. The CDR3 is 13 amino acids. CDR3 coding DNA: TGTGCCAGCAGCGTAACAGAGAATCAGCCCCAGCATTTT. This codes for CASSVTENQPQHF. Using reference TRBV9 and TRBJ1-5 for the parts outside the CDR3, the full variable domain is DSGVTQTPKHLITATGQRVTLRCSPRSGDLSVYWYQQSLDQGLQFLIQYYNGEERAKGNILERFSAQQFPDLHSELNLSSLELGDSALYFCASSVTENQPQHFGDGTRLSIL.

This clonotype was picked up a small number of times. V gene TRBV5-1 combines with J gene TRBJ2-7; TRBD1 matches 9 bases. The CDR3 contains 14 residues. Germline V gene lookup returns CDR1 SGHRS and CDR2 YFSETQ. J gave up 3 bases and V 3 bases, and 4 bases lay outside the gene matches. The CDR3 DNA reads as TGCGCCAGCAGCTGGGGGACAGGGAACTACGAGCAGTACTTC. Its translation: CASSWGTGNYEQYF.

This clonotype was observed a few times. This chain joins TRBV5-5 and TRBJ2-2, with a tentative D call TRBD2 (7 bases). Trimming took 1 base from V and 3 from J, leaving 10 bases between them. Germline lookup yields CDR1 SGHKS and CDR2 YYEKEE (reference sequence). The CDR3 is made up of 15 amino acids. CDR3 amino acids: CASSLTGGHTGELFF. The CDR3 coding sequence is TGTGCCAGCAGCTTGACCGGGGGGCACACCGGGGAGCTGTTTTTT.

This clonotype turned up a few times. The V call is TRBV12-3 or TRBV12-4, the J call TRBJ1-3, with D unclear. Trimming stripped 6 bases from V and 0 bases from J, with 9 bases between. The CDR3 has 14 residues. The CDR3 DNA reads as TGTGCCAGCAGCGACCGGAGCTCTGGAAACACCATATATTTT. Residues: CASSDRSSGNTIYF.

This clonotype showed up many times. The rearrangement joins TRBV12-3 or TRBV12-4 to TRBJ2-7, with no clear D. V lost 2 bases to trimming and J lost 5 bases, with 7 bases between them. The CDR3 sequence is 12 residues long. CDR3: CASSLWGNEQYF. As DNA, the CDR3 is TGTGCCAGCAGTTTATGGGGAAACGAGCAGTACTTC.

The J gene is TRBJ2-2, the V gene TRBV2; TRBD1 matches 9 bases. The CDR3 contains 18 residues. CDR1 and CDR2 from the germline V gene are SNHLY and FYNNEI. Losses at the gene ends were 0 bases for V and 7 bases for J; bases not matched to a gene: 12. For the CDR3, the DNA is TGTGCCAGCAGTGAAGCCTTAGCCGGACAGGGGTCACACGGGGAGCTGTTTTTT. Its translation is CASSEALAGQGSHGELFF.

At least ten counts were recorded for this clonotype. This sequence joins TRBV20-1 and TRBJ1-2; D is uncertain. The CDR3 is 12 amino acids. Germline V gene lookup returns CDR1 DFQATT and CDR2 SNEGSKA (reference sequence). With 0 bases removed from V and 8 bases from J, the gap between germline ends came to 10 bases. The CDR3, as DNA: TGCAGTGCTAGAGATGGTTATCGGGGCTACACCTTC. It translates to CSARDGYRGYTF.

The chain recombines TRBV27 with TRBJ2-7, with a possible D match to TRBD1 (6 bases). The CDR3 consists of 15 residues. Germline CDR1 is MNHEY and CDR2 is SMNVEV (reference sequence). V was pared by 4 bases and J by 2 bases, with 15 bases between. CDR3 coding DNA: TGTGCCAGCAGTTCCTCGGACAGAAGTACCTACGAGCAGTACTTC. It is translated as CASSSSDRSTYEQYF.

The genes are TRBV5-1 and TRBJ2-7; 8 nucleotides align to TRBD2. In germline, CDR1 is SGHRS, CDR2 YFSETQ. This CDR3 has 14 residues. J was trimmed by 6 bases and V by 3 bases; bases with no gene match: 8. The CDR3 is CASSSAGGSGEQYV. Written as DNA, the CDR3 is TGCGCCAGCAGCTCCGCGGGGGGATCGGGCGAGCAGTACGTC.

This clonotype was recorded at least ten times. The V and J genes are TRBV4-2 and TRBJ1-1; D unclear. The CDR3 spans 15 residues. Between the trimmed V and J ends, which lost 3 bases and 2 bases, there was a span of 13 bases. Germline values: CDR1 LGHNA, CDR2 YNFKEQ. The CDR3 here is CASSHFGSFNTEAFF. The CDR3 bases are TGTGCCAGCAGCCACTTCGGCTCGTTTAACACTGAAGCTTTCTTT.

This clonotype has a handful of counts. The V call is TRBV27, the J call TRBJ2-3; possible D gene TRBD2, 6 bases. The CDR3 runs to 14 residues. Between the trimmed V and J ends, which lost 7 bases and 2 bases, there was a span of 13 bases. Germline-derived CDR1 and CDR2 are MNHEY and SMNVEV (reference sequence). CDR3 in amino acids: CASTSGGDTDTQYF. In nucleotides, the CDR3 is TGTGCCAGCACCTCGGGCGGGGACACAGATACGCAGTATTTT.

This clonotype was detected ten times or more. The gene calls are TRBV2 and TRBJ2-5; TRBD2 aligns across 7 bases. In germline, CDR1 is SNHLY, CDR2 FYNNEI. The length of the CDR3 is 12 residues. The V and J ends lost 10 bases and 9 bases, in that order; junction bases with no gene match: 11. This CDR3 reads CATALDLAAQYF. In DNA form, the CDR3 reads TGTGCCACCGCCCTGGACCTAGCGGCCCAGTACTTC.

This clonotype has ten or more counts. The chain combines TRBV9 with TRBJ2-7; no firm D call. V shed 0 bases and J shed 7 bases, with 11 bases lying between them. Germline loops: CDR1 SGDLS, CDR2 YYNGEE. This CDR3 comprises 13 residues. This CDR3 is CASSVDSVLEQYF. The CDR3 nucleotides are TGTGCCAGCAGCGTAGACTCGGTTTTGGAGCAGTACTTC.

There are many counts of this clonotype. This chain uses TRBV12-3 or TRBV12-4 with TRBJ1-1, with 8 bases aligning to TRBD1. Trimming cost V 2 bases and J 7 bases; bases outside gene matches: 9. The CDR3 totals 15 residues. The CDR3: CASSLWGRGRGEAFF. In DNA, the CDR3 is TGTGCCAGCAGTTTATGGGGCAGGGGGCGCGGTGAAGCTTTCTTT.

Ten or more counts support this clonotype. This chain uses TRBV12-3 or TRBV12-4 with TRBJ2-7; no reliable D call. V lost 4 bases and J 4 bases, leaving 8 bases between the germline ends. This CDR3 region has 12 residues. The CDR3 DNA reads TGTGCCAGCAGTTCCCCATCTTACGAGCAGTACGTC. Its protein product is CASSSPSYEQYV.

The V call is TRBV28, the J call TRBJ1-4; D gene ambiguous. CDR1 and CDR2 from the germline V gene are MDHEN and SYDVKM. Trimming removed 4 bases from V and 8 bases from J, with 11 bases in between. This CDR3 comprises 13 residues. CDR3 sequence: CASSYPVGEKLFF. CDR3 sequence (DNA): TGTGCCAGCAGTTATCCTGTTGGGGAAAAACTGTTTTTT.

This clonotype has just a few counts. This chain links TRBV2 with TRBJ1-2, with D unresolved. The CDR3 is 12 amino acids. The V gene lost 10 bases and the J gene lost 4 bases, with 13 bases spanning the gap. Per the germline V gene, CDR1 is SNHLY and CDR2 is FYNNEI. DNA of the CDR3: TGTGCCAACCACACGCGGATCTATGGCTACACCTTC. Encoded protein: CANHTRIYGYTF.

This clonotype occurred once. The chain carries TRBV5-6 and TRBJ1-1; a possible D gene is TRBD1 (5 bases). Germline values: CDR1 SGHDT, CDR2 YYEEEE. The ends were cut back, 0 bases at V and 4 bases at J, with 19 bases in the middle. The CDR3 is 17 amino acids. The DNA of the CDR3 is TGTGCCAGCAGCTTGGTGTACCGGGGGACGGGAGGCACTGAAGCTTTCTTT. Translated, it gives CASSLVYRGTGGTEAFF.

J is TRBJ2-4 and V is TRBV5-6; the match to TRBD2 covers 7 bases. The trim removed 4 bases at V and 0 bases at J, leaving 16 bases unmatched. This CDR3 comprises 19 residues. The V gene's germline CDR1 is SGHDT and CDR2 YYEEEE. CDR3 region: CASSHQRGSSSLAKNIQYF. CDR3 nucleotide sequence: TGTGCCAGCAGCCACCAGCGGGGATCCTCATCCCTAGCCAAAAACATTCAGTACTTC.